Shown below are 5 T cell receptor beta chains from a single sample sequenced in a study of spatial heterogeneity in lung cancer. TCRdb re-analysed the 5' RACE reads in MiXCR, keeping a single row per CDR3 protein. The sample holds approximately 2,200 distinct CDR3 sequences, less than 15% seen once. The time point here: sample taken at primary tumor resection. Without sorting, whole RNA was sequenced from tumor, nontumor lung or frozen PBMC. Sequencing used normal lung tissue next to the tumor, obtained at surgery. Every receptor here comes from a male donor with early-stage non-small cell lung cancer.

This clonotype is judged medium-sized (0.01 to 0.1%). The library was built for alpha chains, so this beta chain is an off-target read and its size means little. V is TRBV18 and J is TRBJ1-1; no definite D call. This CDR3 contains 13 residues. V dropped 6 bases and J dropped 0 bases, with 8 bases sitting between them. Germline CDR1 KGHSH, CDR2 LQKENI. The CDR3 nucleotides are TGTGCCAGCTCCCCTGGGTTGAACACTGAAGCTTTCTTT. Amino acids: CASSPGLNTEAFF.

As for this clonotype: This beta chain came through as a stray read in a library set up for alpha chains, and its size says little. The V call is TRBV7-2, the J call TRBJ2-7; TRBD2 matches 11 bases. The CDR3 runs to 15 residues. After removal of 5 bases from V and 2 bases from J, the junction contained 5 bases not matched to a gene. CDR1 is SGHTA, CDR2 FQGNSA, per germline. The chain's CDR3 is CASSSLAGGAYEQYF. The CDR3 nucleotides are TGTGCCAGCAGCAGCCTAGCGGGAGGAGCCTACGAGCAGTACTTC.

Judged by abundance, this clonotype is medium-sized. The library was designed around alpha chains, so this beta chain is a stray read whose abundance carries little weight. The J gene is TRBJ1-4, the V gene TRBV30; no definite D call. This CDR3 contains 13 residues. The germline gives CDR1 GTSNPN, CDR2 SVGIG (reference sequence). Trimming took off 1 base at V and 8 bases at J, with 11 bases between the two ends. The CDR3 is CAWSAGIGEKLFF. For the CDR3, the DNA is TGTGCCTGGAGTGCCGGAATAGGAGAAAAACTGTTTTTT.

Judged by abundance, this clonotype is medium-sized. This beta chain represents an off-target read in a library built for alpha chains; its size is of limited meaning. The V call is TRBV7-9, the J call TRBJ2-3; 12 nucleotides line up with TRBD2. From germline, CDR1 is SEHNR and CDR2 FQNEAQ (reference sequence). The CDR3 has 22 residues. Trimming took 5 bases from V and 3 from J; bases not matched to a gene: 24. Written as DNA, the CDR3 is TGTGCCAGCAGCGCGTCGGGGATACTAGCGGGGGGCTCTCCCTTCTGGACAGATACGCAGTATTTT. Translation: CASSASGILAGGSPFWTDTQYF.

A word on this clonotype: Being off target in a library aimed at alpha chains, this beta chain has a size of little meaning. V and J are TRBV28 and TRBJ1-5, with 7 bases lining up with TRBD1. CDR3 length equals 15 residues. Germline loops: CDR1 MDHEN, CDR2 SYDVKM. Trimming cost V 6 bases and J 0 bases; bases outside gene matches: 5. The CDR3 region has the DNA TGTGCCAGCAGACCCGGGACAGCTAGCAATCAGCCCCAGCATTTT. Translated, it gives CASRPGTASNQPQHF.